Below are 27 T cell receptor beta chains sequenced from a single sample in a study of CXCR3-negative and CXCR3-positive naive CD8 T cells (dated by TCRdb to about 2019). Their antigens remain unidentified. Reads for this sample came from a NextSeq 550. The Human TCR Profiling Kit (MiLaboratory) was used to make UMI-labeled 5' RACE TRB cDNA libraries. The reads went through TCRdb reprocessing, and each CDR3 protein sequence gets one entry with no DNA. The sample table holds 55,000 to 75,000 distinct CDR3 sequences. The top ten clones comprise around 0.8% of the sample. What the study reported, not specific to this receptor: TRB CDR3s from CXCR3-positive naive cells showed higher hydrophobicity (lower Kidera factor 4), lower energy, and higher strength and volume indices than CXCR3-negative naive cells.

Material: naive CXCR3+ CD8+ T cells from blood. This specimen's cell subset or site label, interpreted: CD45RO-CCR7+CD27+CD95- naive CD8+ T cells expressing CXCR3 (TNR3+). Receptors originate from a human donor in good health. Some clones in this sample may be carry-over from other donors' samples.

V gene TRBV29-1 combines with J gene TRBJ1-3. The CDR3 has 14 amino acids. Germline CDR1 and CDR2: SQVTM and ANQGSEA. CDR3 sequence: CSVEGRTSGNTIYF.

The chain couples TRBV10-2 to TRBJ2-7; TCRdb names TRBD1, which stays unverified in the absence of DNA. Germline loops: CDR1 WSHSY, CDR2 SAAADI. The CDR3 runs 16 residues. Here the CDR3 reads CASSAERGTTSYEQYF.

The rearrangement links TRBV25-1 to TRBJ2-2; TCRdb lists TRBD1, though no DNA is available to test this call. Germline lookup yields CDR1 MGHDK and CDR2 SYGVNS. The CDR3 is made up of 15 amino acids. The CDR3 loop is CASRVGTANTGELFF.

The J gene is TRBJ2-7, the V gene TRBV20-1; TCRdb lists TRBD1, though no DNA is available to test this call. Germline-derived CDR1 and CDR2 are DFQATT and SNEGSKA (reference sequence). This CDR3 is built from 13 residues. The CDR3 region is CSAKGTETYEQYF.

The gene calls are TRBV6-5 and TRBJ1-1; TCRdb returns TRBD1, unconfirmable since there is no DNA. Germline lookup yields CDR1 MNHEY and CDR2 SVGAGI. This CDR3 is built from 13 residues. This CDR3 is CASSYARGDEAFF.

This CDR3 is CASSPSTDTQYF. The rearrangement uses TRBV27 and TRBJ2-3. The CDR3 sequence is 12 residues long. CDR1 and CDR2 from the germline V gene are MNHEY and SMNVEV (reference sequence).

V and J are TRBV4-3 and TRBJ2-7. There are 16 residues in the CDR3. The germline gives CDR1 LGHNA, CDR2 YSLEER. CDR3 amino acids: CASSQAVIVISYEQYF.

The chain uses TRBV10-3 and TRBJ2-1; TCRdb outputs TRBD2, but without DNA this stays unchecked. Germline V gene sequence: CDR1 ENHRY, CDR2 SYGVKD. The CDR3 totals 13 residues. CDR3 region: CATQGAGGPEQFF.

V gene TRBV6-2 or TRBV6-3 combines with J gene TRBJ1-1. Germline V lookup: CDR1 MNHEY, CDR2 SVGEGT. The CDR3 has 13 residues. The CDR3 spells CASSDGPNTEAFF.

J is TRBJ1-4 and V is TRBV7-2; TCRdb proposes TRBD1, but this gene call is untestable without DNA. The CDR3 has 14 amino acids. CDR1 and CDR2 (germline): SGHTA, FQGNSA. The CDR3 spells CASRPWGGNEKLFF.

The rearrangement uses TRBV18 and TRBJ2-7; TCRdb's D call of TRBD1 is untestable without DNA. This CDR3 comprises 19 residues. Germline V gene lookup returns CDR1 KGHSH and CDR2 LQKENI. The CDR3 is CASSPQTGTEIPWGYEQYF.

The chain recombines TRBV29-1 with TRBJ2-2. From germline, CDR1 is SQVTM and CDR2 ANQGSEA. The CDR3 has 12 residues. The CDR3 sequence: CSVAGYTGELFF.

The CDR3 sequence: CASSFSPPGLPKDTQYF. The chain has TRBV6-2 or TRBV6-3 and TRBJ2-3; as DNA is missing, the TRBD2 call by TCRdb cannot be tested. Germline V gene sequence: CDR1 MNHEY, CDR2 SVGEGT. This CDR3 is 17 amino acids long.

V usage is TRBV7-9 and J usage is TRBJ1-2. The CDR3 loop spans 17 amino acids. The germline V gene has CDR1 SEHNR and CDR2 FQNEAQ (reference sequence). CDR3 sequence reads: CASSLNPTDQKSDGYTF.

V usage is TRBV29-1 and J usage is TRBJ2-5; with no DNA, the TCRdb D assignment of TRBD2 cannot be verified. The CDR3 sequence is 15 residues long. CDR1 SQVTM and CDR2 ANQGSEA come from the germline V gene. The CDR3 loop reads CSATGGQEDQETQYF.

The chain uses TRBV12-3 or TRBV12-4 and TRBJ2-3; TCRdb calls TRBD1, which cannot be checked without DNA. This CDR3 has 14 residues. The CDR3: CASTRDREADTQYF.

The V call is TRBV11-2, the J call TRBJ2-7; TCRdb returns TRBD1, unconfirmable since there is no DNA. Germline V gene lookup returns CDR1 SGHAT and CDR2 FQNNGV. CDR3 length equals 16 residues. This CDR3 is CASSSTSGTASYEQYF.

The V call is TRBV5-5, the J call TRBJ2-5; TCRdb's D gene call, TRBD2, goes unchecked for lack of DNA. The CDR3 spans 15 residues. In germline, CDR1 is SGHKS, CDR2 YYEKEE (reference sequence). The CDR3 loop is CASSLGPGLQETQYF.

The chain is built from TRBV7-9 and TRBJ1-2; the D call from TCRdb, TRBD1, cannot be confirmed without DNA. CDR1 and CDR2 (germline): SEHNR, FQNEAQ (reference sequence). The CDR3 covers 15 residues. The CDR3: CASSLEGARVYGYTF.

This chain connects TRBV15 to TRBJ2-5; TCRdb picks TRBD1, but there is no DNA to check that call. The CDR3 contains 14 residues. Germline values: CDR1 LNHNV, CDR2 YYDKDF (reference sequence). The CDR3 loop is CATSSRTGEETQYF. The full variable domain, completed using reference TRBV15 and TRBJ2-5, is DAMVIQNPRYQVTQFGKPVTLSCSQTLNHNVMYWYQQKSSQAPKLLFHYYDKDFNNEADTPDNFQSRRPNTSFCFLDIRSPGLGDTAMYLCATSSRTGEETQYFGPGTRLLVL.

The rearrangement joins TRBV12-3 or TRBV12-4 to TRBJ1-1. CDR3 size: 11 residues. Here the CDR3 reads CASTSNREAFF.

The chain combines TRBV29-1 with TRBJ1-3; TCRdb picks TRBD1, but there is no DNA to check that call. This CDR3 region has 14 residues. The germline gives CDR1 SQVTM, CDR2 ANQGSEA. CDR3 sequence: CSVEARGIGNTIYF.

The chain has TRBV7-3 and TRBJ2-5; no DNA is available, so the TRBD2 call from TCRdb remains unchecked. Germline-derived CDR1 and CDR2 are SGHTA and FQGTGA. The CDR3 runs 14 residues. CDR3 region: CASSLMAGRETQYF.

This chain uses TRBV5-1 with TRBJ2-5; TCRdb proposes TRBD1, but this gene call is untestable without DNA. The CDR3 loop spans 13 amino acids. Germline V gene data show CDR1 as SGHRS and CDR2 as YFSETQ. The CDR3 here is CASSADRGETQYF.

The V and J genes are TRBV7-3 and TRBJ2-1; with no DNA, the TCRdb D assignment of TRBD1 cannot be verified. The germline CDR1 and CDR2 sequences are SGHTA and FQGTGA. This CDR3 region has 13 residues. The chain's CDR3 is CASSLGGRNEQFF.

The chain recombines TRBV15 with TRBJ1-2; there is no DNA to check the TCRdb D call of TRBD1. The CDR3 is 15 amino acids. Germline V gives CDR1 LNHNV, CDR2 YYDKDF (reference sequence). This CDR3 is CATSGRQGAHYGYTF.

This chain connects TRBV5-1 to TRBJ1-1. There are 13 residues in the CDR3. The germline CDR1 and CDR2 sequences are SGHRS and YFSETQ. This chain's CDR3 is CASSFGRGIEAFF.